One sample yielded the 26 T cell receptor beta chains listed below, sequenced in a study of identical twins. TCRdb independently ran MiXCR on the 5' RACE reads; one entry per CDR3 protein. Of around 530,000 distinct CDR3 sequences in the sample, roughly 15% were seen once. The same specimen was also included in a second study, on yellow fever vaccine responses in identical twins.

Sequencing used CD4+ T cells sorted from blood. These receptors came from a woman younger than 30 in good health.

This clonotype was seen just once. CDR3: CASSYVYISNMNTEAFF. The CDR3 region has the DNA TGTGCCAGCAGTTACGTTTATATTTCCAATATGAACACTGAAGCTTTCTTT. The rearrangement uses TRBV6-2 or TRBV6-3 and TRBJ1-1; D gene unclear. Trimming took off 2 bases at V and 0 bases at J, with 16 bases between the two ends. Germline V CDR1 and CDR2: MNHEY, SVGEGT. This CDR3 spans 17 amino acids.

This clonotype was observed a single time. This rearrangement joins TRBV7-9 to TRBJ2-5; a possible D gene is TRBD2 (6 bases). V was pared by 0 bases and J by 4 bases, with 18 bases between. The germline CDR1 and CDR2 sequences are SEHNR and FQNEAQ (reference sequence). There are 17 residues in the CDR3. The CDR3 region is CASSLAKGLASGETQYF. The CDR3 DNA follows: TGTGCCAGCAGCTTAGCCAAGGGGCTAGCGTCGGGAGAGACCCAGTACTTC.

The chain carries TRBV3-1 and TRBJ2-7; tentative D call: TRBD1 (5 bases). CDR1 is LGHDT and CDR2 is YNNKEL in the germline V gene (reference sequence). The CDR3 has 13 residues. V lost 4 bases to trimming and J lost 3 bases, with 10 bases between them. CDR3 sequence reads: CASSRTRVYEQYF. The CDR3 DNA reads TGTGCCAGCAGCCGGACCAGGGTCTACGAGCAGTACTTC.

This chain uses TRBV5-4 with TRBJ2-1; TRBD2 matches 8 bases. Losses at the gene ends were 4 bases for V and 0 bases for J; bases not matched to a gene: 6. Looked up from germline, CDR1 is SGHNT and CDR2 is YYREEE (reference sequence). CDR3 length: 16 residues. CDR3 DNA sequence: TGTGCCAGCAGCAGAGAACTAGCGGACTCCTACAATGAGCAGTTCTTC. It is translated as CASSRELADSYNEQFF.

The rearrangement links TRBV25-1 to TRBJ2-1; D ambiguous. Germline V CDR1 and CDR2: MGHDK, SYGVNS. This CDR3 region has 13 residues. The ends were cut back, 2 bases at V and 5 bases at J, with 7 bases in the middle. CDR3 sequence: CASSEALNNEQFF. CDR3 nucleotides: TGTGCCAGCAGTGAAGCGTTAAACAATGAGCAGTTCTTC.

The chain is built from TRBV6-5 and TRBJ2-5, with D maybe TRBD1 (6 bases). The V gene's germline CDR1 is MNHEY and CDR2 SVGAGI. V shed 4 bases and J shed 2 bases, with 11 bases lying between them. The CDR3 is made up of 14 amino acids. The CDR3 loop is CASSFRGPQETQYF. For the CDR3, the DNA is TGTGCCAGCAGTTTCAGGGGACCTCAAGAGACCCAGTACTTC.

The V gene is TRBV10-3, the J gene TRBJ2-1, with 13 nucleotides matching TRBD2. CDR3 length equals 15 residues. Looked up from germline, CDR1 is ENHRY and CDR2 is SYGVKD. V trimming: 4 bases; J trimming: 4 bases; junction bases outside the gene matches: 1. CDR3 DNA sequence: TGTGCCATCAGTGCGGGACTAGCGGGGTACAATGAGCAGTTCTTC. It is translated as CAISAGLAGYNEQFF.

This clonotype was counted only a few times. The rearrangement links TRBV5-1 to TRBJ2-3; the D is unclear. The CDR3 is 16 amino acids. Per the germline V gene, CDR1 is SGHRS and CDR2 is YFSETQ. V was cut by 7 bases and J by 0 bases, with 18 bases left in between. The CDR3 DNA reads TGCGCCAGCCGTAACCACAAATCAGTGAGCACAGATACGCAGTATTTT. Its translation is CASRNHKSVSTDTQYF.

The V and J genes are TRBV6-1 and TRBJ2-5; D ambiguous. Trimming stripped 6 bases from V and 2 bases from J, with 16 bases between. The CDR3 has 15 amino acids. Germline V gene lookup returns CDR1 MNHNS and CDR2 SASEGT. The CDR3 is CASSPTSWQQETQYF. In DNA form, the CDR3 reads TGTGCCAGCAGCCCTACATCGTGGCAACAAGAGACCCAGTACTTC.

Written as DNA, the CDR3 is TGTGCCATCGGCAGGGGCGGAGAGACCCAGTACTTC. It is translated as CAIGRGGETQYF. The chain links TRBV10-3 to TRBJ2-5, with a weak D call TRBD1 (6 bases). The CDR3 is 12 amino acids. Trimming stripped 8 bases from V and 4 bases from J, with 11 bases between. The V gene's germline CDR1 is ENHRY and CDR2 SYGVKD.

The rearrangement uses TRBV20-1 and TRBJ1-6, with 9 positions matching TRBD1. Per the germline V gene, CDR1 is DFQATT and CDR2 is SNEGSKA (reference sequence). The CDR3 extends over 13 amino acids. The trim removed 5 bases at V and 7 bases at J, leaving 3 bases unmatched. The CDR3 nucleotides are TGCAGTGCTCTTGGACAGGGGAATTCACCCCTCCACTTT. Protein sequence: CSALGQGNSPLHF.

This clonotype has only one observation. The V gene is TRBV5-5, the J gene TRBJ2-2; 10 positions agree with TRBD2. The CDR3 covers 16 residues. Germline lookup yields CDR1 SGHKS and CDR2 YYEKEE (reference sequence). V lost 0 bases, J lost 5 bases, and 4 bases stayed unmatched. CDR3 sequence reads: CASSLGASGRTGELFF. The CDR3 DNA reads TGTGCCAGCAGCTTGGGGGCTAGCGGGAGAACCGGGGAGCTGTTTTTT.

The genes are TRBV12-3 or TRBV12-4 and TRBJ2-4; D remains unclear. The CDR3 is 14 residues long. Trimming cost V 3 bases and J 4 bases, with 10 bases left between them. The CDR3 nucleotides read TGTGCCAGCAGTTTTCAGCCCCCGAAAAACATTCAGTACTTC. This sequence encodes CASSFQPPKNIQYF.

This clonotype was detected a few times. The chain has TRBV20-1 and TRBJ1-1; 11 positions agree with TRBD1. The germline CDR1 and CDR2 sequences are DFQATT and SNEGSKA (reference sequence). CDR3 length: 12 amino acids. V lost 8 bases and J lost 10; bases outside the gene matches: 9. This chain's CDR3 is CSRDRGNSGAFF. The CDR3 DNA reads as TGCAGTAGGGACAGGGGGAATTCTGGAGCTTTCTTT.

V is TRBV4-1 and J is TRBJ2-1; no firm D call. The CDR3 sequence is 16 residues long. Germline assignment: CDR1 MGHRA and CDR2 YSYEKL. The ends were cut back, 0 bases at V and 3 bases at J, with 12 bases in the middle. The CDR3 nucleotides read TGCGCCAGCAGCCAAGATTTAACTACCATCTACAATGAGCAGTTCTTC. It yields the protein CASSQDLTTIYNEQFF.

This clonotype was seen a few times. V and J are TRBV5-1 and TRBJ1-2, with D hard to call. There are 12 residues in the CDR3. The V and J ends lost 0 bases and 6 bases respectively, with 6 bases between them. Germline CDR1 reads SGHRS; CDR2 reads YFSETQ. The CDR3 spells CASSLDRNGYTF. The CDR3 DNA follows: TGCGCCAGCAGCTTGGATAGGAATGGCTACACCTTC.

This clonotype was found a few times. The chain is built from TRBV28 and TRBJ2-2; a possible D gene is TRBD1 (5 bases). V lost 6 bases and J lost 11, with 22 bases in between. The CDR3 consists of 15 residues. Looked up from germline, CDR1 is MDHEN and CDR2 is SYDVKM. CDR3 coding DNA: TGTGCCAGCAGGACTCAGACAGACTTTACCGAAGAGCTGTTTTTT. Protein product: CASRTQTDFTEELFF.

This clonotype was detected only a few times. This is likely a read error, given that the CDR3 carries no conserved phenylalanine or tryptophan at its end. The V call is TRBV15, the J call TRBJ2-7, with 8 nucleotides matching TRBD2. J gave up 0 bases and V 0 bases, and 4 bases lay outside the gene matches. Germline lookup yields CDR1 LNHNV and CDR2 YYDKDF (reference sequence). The CDR3 length is 16 residues. This CDR3 reads CATSRDYGTSSYEQYS. The CDR3 DNA is TGTGCCACCAGCAGAGATTACGGGACTAGCTCCTACGAGCAGTACTCC.

This clonotype was detected a few times. V and J are TRBV20-1 and TRBJ2-1; no clear D gene. V was cut by 3 bases and J by 7 bases, with 7 bases left in between. This CDR3 contains 11 residues. Germline values: CDR1 DFQATT, CDR2 SNEGSKA (reference sequence). The CDR3: CSARLVNEQFF. The CDR3 DNA reads TGCAGTGCTAGGTTGGTGAATGAGCAGTTCTTC.

This clonotype was recorded at least ten times. V is TRBV9 and J is TRBJ1-1; 7 bases match TRBD1. V lost 4 bases, J lost 8 bases, and 11 bases stayed unmatched. The CDR3 loop spans 14 amino acids. Germline CDR1 reads SGDLS; CDR2 reads YYNGEE. CDR3 nucleotides: TGTGCCAGCAGCCCCTTGACAGGGAGGGAAGAAGCTTTCTTT. This sequence encodes CASSPLTGREEAFF.

In this sample, this clonotype turned up a few times. The chain couples TRBV28 to TRBJ2-2; unclear D gene. V was trimmed by 7 bases and J by 3 bases, leaving 12 bases between them. The germline CDR1 and CDR2 sequences are MDHEN and SYDVKM. CDR3 length equals 14 residues. The CDR3 loop reads CASTPPRDTGELFF. The CDR3 nucleotides are TGTGCCAGCACCCCCCCACGAGACACCGGGGAGCTGTTTTTT.

This clonotype was seen more than once but under ten times. This chain uses TRBV12-3 or TRBV12-4 with TRBJ2-1, with 7 bases lining up with TRBD2. The CDR3 has 16 amino acids. The J segment lost 2 bases and the V segment lost 3 bases, leaving 7 bases of the junction unmatched. The CDR3 spells CASSFGQGLAYNEQFF. CDR3 nucleotides: TGTGCCAGCAGTTTTGGCCAAGGACTAGCCTACAATGAGCAGTTCTTC.

This clonotype turned up a few times. This chain links TRBV20-1 with TRBJ2-2; the match to TRBD2 covers 9 bases. J lost 5 bases, V lost 0 bases, and 7 bases had no gene match. The CDR3 extends over 16 amino acids. CDR1 is DFQATT and CDR2 is SNEGSKA in the germline V gene (reference sequence). CDR3 nucleotide sequence: TGCAGTGCTAGAGATGTGGCGGGAGGGTGGACCGGGGAGCTGTTTTTT. Amino acids: CSARDVAGGWTGELFF.

The chain joins TRBV5-1 to TRBJ2-1, with no clear D. The CDR3 totals 16 residues. Germline assignment: CDR1 SGHRS and CDR2 YFSETQ. Trimming shortened V by 0 bases and J by 0 bases, and 10 bases separated the two germline ends. The DNA of the CDR3 is TGCGCCAGCAGCTTGGCCCCGGTCGGCTCCTACAATGAGCAGTTCTTC. Protein: CASSLAPVGSYNEQFF.

This clonotype was counted a few times. This chain joins TRBV12-3 or TRBV12-4 and TRBJ2-5, with D possibly matching TRBD2 (6 bases). The CDR3 loop spans 14 amino acids. Trimming took off 5 bases at V and 2 bases at J, with 12 bases between the two ends. The CDR3 spells CASSPEAGQETQYF. The CDR3 DNA is TGTGCCAGCAGTCCTGAGGCGGGGCAAGAGACCCAGTACTTC.

The chain links TRBV25-1 to TRBJ1-1; D gene uncertain. This CDR3 region has 13 residues. The germline V gene has CDR1 MGHDK and CDR2 SYGVNS. V lost 1 base, J lost 3 bases, and 6 bases lay in between. For the CDR3, the DNA is TGTGCCAGCAGTGAATTAAGAGACACTGAAGCTTTCTTT. It encodes CASSELRDTEAFF.